Presented here are 9 T cell receptor beta chains from one specimen sequenced in a study of metastatic and nonmetastatic thyroid tumors. Patients were all untreated before their thyroid surgery. TCRdb redid the clone calls on the PCR reads using MiXCR. The data show roughly 18,000 clones, with approximately 30% seen just once and roughly 23% held by the top ten. The sample comprised tumor tissue. Source of these receptors: a female donor with papillary thyroid cancer or a benign thyroid nodule (not recorded which). Some clones in this sample may be carry-over from other donors' samples.

This chain uses TRBV6-1 with TRBJ2-7; TRBD2 agrees at 8 bases. Germline lookup yields CDR1 MNHNS and CDR2 SASEGT. The CDR3 extends over 14 amino acids. Unmatched junction bases numbered 11, after V lost 8 bases and J lost 5 bases. The CDR3 nucleotides are TGTGCCAGCCCTCCTAGCGGGTGGGTAAACGAGCAGTACTTC. It is translated as CASPPSGWVNEQYF.

This clone was seen a single time. The chain recombines TRBV20-1 with TRBJ2-7, with 8 bases identical to TRBD2. The V gene's germline CDR1 is DFQATT and CDR2 SNEGSKA (reference sequence). The CDR3 is 14 residues long. Trimming took 5 bases from V and 0 from J; bases not matched to a gene: 6. The CDR3 is CSAFSGALSYEQYF. The CDR3 nucleotides read TGCAGTGCTTTTAGCGGGGCGCTCTCCTACGAGCAGTACTTC.

This clone was detected a few times. V and J are TRBV6-5 and TRBJ1-6; 7 nucleotides match TRBD1. V trimming: 6 bases; J trimming: 0 bases; junction bases outside the gene matches: 11. The CDR3 loop spans 18 amino acids. CDR1 is MNHEY, CDR2 SVGAGI, per germline. CDR3 region: CASSHRTGASSYNSPLHF. CDR3 sequence (DNA): TGTGCCAGCAGCCATAGGACAGGAGCAAGCTCCTATAATTCACCCCTCCACTTT.

This clone was found a few times. Mismatch with germline at one junction end may stem from a read error. The chain recombines TRBV12-3 or TRBV12-4 with TRBJ1-2; unclear D gene. The CDR3 runs 14 residues. CDR3 bases: TGTGCCAGCGGTTACCCGGGAATATCGTATGGCTACGCCTTC. Its protein product is CASGYPGISYGYAF.

The chain couples TRBV20-1 to TRBJ2-3, with 8 bases that match TRBD2. The CDR3 runs 13 residues. The germline CDR1 and CDR2 sequences are DFQATT and SNEGSKA (reference sequence). Trimming took 4 bases from V and 0 from J; bases not matched to a gene: 0. This CDR3 is CSAKRESTDTQYF. CDR3 DNA sequence: TGCAGTGCTAAGCGGGAGAGCACAGATACGCAGTATTTT.

This clone appeared many times. This chain links TRBV20-1 with TRBJ2-7; D gene unclear. CDR1 is DFQATT and CDR2 is SNEGSKA in the germline V gene (reference sequence). CDR3 length: 12 amino acids. The V end was cut by 5 bases, the J end by 3 bases, with 11 bases between. The CDR3 here is CSAQKANYEQYF. As DNA, the CDR3 is TGCAGTGCTCAGAAGGCAAACTACGAGCAGTACTTC.

This chain links TRBV21-1 with TRBJ2-3; the DNA was not used to check the table's D call, TRBD1. TRBV21-1 constitutes a pseudogene. The CDR3 runs 19 residues. The CDR3 spells CASSYRRPGALGSTDTQYF. In DNA form, the CDR3 reads TGTGCCAGCAGCTACCGTCGGCCAGGGGCATTAGGGAGCACAGATACGCAGTATTTT.

This clone was seen a handful of times. The CDR3 carries no conserved terminal phenylalanine or tryptophan, so it likely arises from a read error. This rearrangement joins TRBV2 to TRBJ1-2, with 8 bases aligning to TRBD1. The J segment lost 4 bases and the V segment lost 5 bases, leaving 6 bases of the junction unmatched. The CDR3 has 14 amino acids. The germline CDR1 and CDR2 sequences are SNHLY and FYNNEI. As DNA, the CDR3 is TGTGCCAGCAGTTGTTTGGACAGGGTCTATGGCTACACCTCC. Protein product: CASSCLDRVYGYTS.

DNA for the CDR3: TGTGCCAGCAGCTTCCGGGACAGGGACACCGGGGAGCTGTTTTTT. As protein: CASSFRDRDTGELFF. The chain links TRBV7-9 to TRBJ2-2; 9 positions match TRBD1. In germline, CDR1 is SEHNR, CDR2 FQNEAQ (reference sequence). CDR3 length: 15 amino acids. V trimming: 3 bases; J trimming: 3 bases; junction bases outside the gene matches: 2.